The clone carrying this T cell receptor (beta chain) was counted a single time. This sample is drawn from a study of blood T cell repertoires in COVID-19. Per the study methods: Quantification of nucleated cells was approximated via reference gene primer amplification. Profiling relied on immunoSEQ multiplex PCR, and the TCRdb table lists in-frame clones only, not all of them. D and trimming were read from the DNA, whereas the V and J calls and clone size are those reported in that table. The sample comprises hundreds of thousands of clones, about 90% of which are singletons, and 2.5% to 3% rests with the top ten. Participants, about 18 to 90 years old, spanned approximately 25 US areas. Participant-given clinical history determined each cohort assignment. For recovered donors of Cohort 3, there were two negative PCRs, clearance, or symptom resolution. The CDR3 runs to 13 residues. The V gene lost 5 bases and the J gene lost 4 bases, with 12 bases spanning the gap. Germline V gene lookup returns CDR1 LNHDA and CDR2 SQIVND (reference sequence).

The sample was PBMCs or T cells enriched from blood (not recorded which). The clonotype was recovered from a woman aged 30 to 39 who had recovered from COVID-19. The chain employs TRBV19 and TRBJ2-7; D call uncertain. CDR3 nucleotide sequence: TGTGCCAGTAGTTGGGCCTCAGAGTACGAGCAGTACTTC. Its translation is CASSWASEYEQYF. Based on the CDR3 plus reference TRBV19 and TRBJ2-7, the full variable domain is DGGITQSPKYLFRKEGQNVTLSCEQNLNHDAMYWYRQDPGQGLRLIYYSQIVNDFQKGDIAEGYSVSREKKESFPLTVTSAQKNPTAFYLCASSWASEYEQYFGPGTRLTVT.